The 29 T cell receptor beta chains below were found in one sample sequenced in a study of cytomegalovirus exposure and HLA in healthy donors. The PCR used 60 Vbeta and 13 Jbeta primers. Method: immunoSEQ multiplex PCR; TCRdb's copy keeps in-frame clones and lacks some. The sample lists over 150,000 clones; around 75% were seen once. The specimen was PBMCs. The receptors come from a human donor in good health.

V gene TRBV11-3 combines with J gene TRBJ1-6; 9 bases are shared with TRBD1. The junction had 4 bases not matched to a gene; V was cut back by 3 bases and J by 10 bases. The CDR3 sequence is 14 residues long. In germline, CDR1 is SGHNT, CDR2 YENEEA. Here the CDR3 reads CASSFGTGKSPLHF. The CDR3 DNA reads TGTGCCAGCAGCTTCGGGACAGGGAAATCACCCCTCCACTTT.

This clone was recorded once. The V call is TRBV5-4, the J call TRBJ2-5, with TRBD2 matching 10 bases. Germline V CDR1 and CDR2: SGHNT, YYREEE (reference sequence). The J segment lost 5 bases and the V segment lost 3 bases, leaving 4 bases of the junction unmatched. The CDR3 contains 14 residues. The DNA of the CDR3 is TGTGCCAGCAGCTCATCTAGCGGGGGTGAGACCCAGTACTTC. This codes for CASSSSSGGETQYF.

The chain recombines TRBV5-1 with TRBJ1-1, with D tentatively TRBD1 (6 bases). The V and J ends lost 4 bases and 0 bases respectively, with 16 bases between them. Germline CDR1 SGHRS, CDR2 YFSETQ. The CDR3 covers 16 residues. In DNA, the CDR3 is TGCGCCAGCAGCGACGGGACAATGGTGGTGAACACTGAAGCTTTCTTT. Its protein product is CASSDGTMVVNTEAFF.

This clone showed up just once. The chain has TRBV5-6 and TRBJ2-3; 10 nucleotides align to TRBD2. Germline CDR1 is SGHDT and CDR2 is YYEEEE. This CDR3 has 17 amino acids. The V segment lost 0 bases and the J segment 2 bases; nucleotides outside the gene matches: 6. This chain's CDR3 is CASSLELAGVYTDTQYF. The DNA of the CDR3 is TGTGCCAGCAGCTTGGAGCTAGCGGGGGTCTACACAGATACGCAGTATTTT.

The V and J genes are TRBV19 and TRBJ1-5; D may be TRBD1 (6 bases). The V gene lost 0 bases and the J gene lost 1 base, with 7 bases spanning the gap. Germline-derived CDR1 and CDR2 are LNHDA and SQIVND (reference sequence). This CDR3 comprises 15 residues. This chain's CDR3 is CASSIDRGSNQPQHF. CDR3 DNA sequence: TGTGCCAGTAGTATAGACAGGGGAAGCAATCAGCCCCAGCATTTT.

The CDR3 DNA reads TGCGCCAGCAGTCGGACAGGGGACGGAAATTCACCCCTCCACTTT. Protein sequence: CASSRTGDGNSPLHF. The chain couples TRBV10-2 to TRBJ1-6, with 9 nucleotides matching TRBD1. Germline trimming cut 5 bases from V and 7 bases from J; bases unmatched to any gene: 6. Per germline, CDR1 WSHSY and CDR2 SAAADI. The CDR3 covers 15 residues.

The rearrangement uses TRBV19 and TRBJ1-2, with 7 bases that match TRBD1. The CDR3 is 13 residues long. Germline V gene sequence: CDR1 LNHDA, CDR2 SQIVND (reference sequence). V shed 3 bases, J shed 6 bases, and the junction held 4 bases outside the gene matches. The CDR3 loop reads CASSISQGHGYTF. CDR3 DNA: TGTGCCAGTAGTATCTCACAGGGGCATGGCTACACCTTC.

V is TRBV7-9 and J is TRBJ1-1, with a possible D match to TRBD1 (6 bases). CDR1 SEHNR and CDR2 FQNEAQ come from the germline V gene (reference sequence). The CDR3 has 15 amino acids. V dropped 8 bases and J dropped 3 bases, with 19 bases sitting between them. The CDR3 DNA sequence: TGTGCCAGCCTCAACCTGGGGGGGCTGGACACTGAAGCTTTCTTT. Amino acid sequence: CASLNLGGLDTEAFF.

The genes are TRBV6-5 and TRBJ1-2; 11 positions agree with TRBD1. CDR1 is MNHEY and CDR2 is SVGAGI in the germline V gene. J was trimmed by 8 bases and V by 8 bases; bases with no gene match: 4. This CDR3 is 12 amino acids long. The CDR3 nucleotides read TGTGCCAGCTGGACAGGGGGCTGCGGCTACACCTTC. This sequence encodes CASWTGGCGYTF.

The CDR3 reads CASSPENSPLHF. In nucleotides, the CDR3 is TGTGCCAGCTCACCCGAGAATTCACCCCTCCACTTT. V gene TRBV18 combines with J gene TRBJ1-6, with D unclear. V was shortened by 3 bases and J by 7 bases, with 4 bases between the two germline ends. Looked up from germline, CDR1 is KGHSH and CDR2 is LQKENI. The length of the CDR3 is 12 residues.

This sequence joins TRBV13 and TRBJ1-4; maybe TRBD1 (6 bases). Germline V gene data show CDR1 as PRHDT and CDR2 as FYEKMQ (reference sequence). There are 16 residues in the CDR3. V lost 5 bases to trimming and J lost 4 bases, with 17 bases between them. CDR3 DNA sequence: TGTGCCAGCAGCCCCGCCCGACAGGCGTATAATGAAAAACTGTTTTTT. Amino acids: CASSPARQAYNEKLFF.

As DNA, the CDR3 is TGTGCCAGTACATCAGGCTATGGCTACACCTTC. As protein: CASTSGYGYTF. The V and J genes are TRBV19 and TRBJ1-2; D is unclear. Trimming left V 7 bases short and J 4 bases short, with 7 bases between. The germline V gene has CDR1 LNHDA and CDR2 SQIVND (reference sequence). The CDR3 length is 11 residues.

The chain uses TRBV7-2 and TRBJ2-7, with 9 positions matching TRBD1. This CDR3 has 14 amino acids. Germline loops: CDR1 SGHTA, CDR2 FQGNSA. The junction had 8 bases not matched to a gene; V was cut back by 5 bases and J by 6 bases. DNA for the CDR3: TGTGCCAGCAGCGGAGGGACAGGGCTCCTCGAGCAGTACTTC. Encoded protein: CASSGGTGLLEQYF.

The CDR3 region is CASSLQTDYEQYF. CDR3 nucleotide sequence: TGCGCCAGCAGCCTGCAGACAGACTACGAGCAGTACTTC. V usage is TRBV5-1 and J usage is TRBJ2-7, with D possibly being TRBD1 (5 bases). Germline-derived CDR1 and CDR2 are SGHRS and YFSETQ. The CDR3 loop spans 13 amino acids. The V end lost 4 bases, the J end lost 3 bases, and 11 bases lay between the germline ends.

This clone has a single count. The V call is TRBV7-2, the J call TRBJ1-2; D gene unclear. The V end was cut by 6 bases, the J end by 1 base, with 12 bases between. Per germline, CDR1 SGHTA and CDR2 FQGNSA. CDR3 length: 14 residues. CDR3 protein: CASRAYPGNYGYTF. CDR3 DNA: TGTGCCAGCAGAGCTTATCCGGGTAACTATGGCTACACCTTC.

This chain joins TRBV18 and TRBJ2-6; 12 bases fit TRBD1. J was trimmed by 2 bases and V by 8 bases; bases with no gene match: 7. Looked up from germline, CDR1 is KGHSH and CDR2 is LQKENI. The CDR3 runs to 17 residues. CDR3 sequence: CASVEGQGAPGANVLTF. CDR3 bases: TGTGCCAGCGTAGAGGGACAGGGGGCTCCTGGGGCCAACGTCCTGACTTTC.

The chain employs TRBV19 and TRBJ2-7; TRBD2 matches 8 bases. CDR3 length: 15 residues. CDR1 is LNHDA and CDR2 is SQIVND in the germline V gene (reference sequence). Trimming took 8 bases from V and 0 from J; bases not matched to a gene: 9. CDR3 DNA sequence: TGTGCCAGTGCTTGGGGCGGGACTAGCTCCTACGAGCAGTACTTC. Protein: CASAWGGTSSYEQYF.

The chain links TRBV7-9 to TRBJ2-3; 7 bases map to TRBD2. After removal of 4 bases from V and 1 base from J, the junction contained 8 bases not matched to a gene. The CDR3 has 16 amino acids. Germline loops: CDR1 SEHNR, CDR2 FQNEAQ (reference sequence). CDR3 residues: CASSSIPGGGTDTQYF. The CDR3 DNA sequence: TGTGCCAGCAGCTCCATTCCGGGAGGTGGCACAGATACGCAGTATTTT.

CDR3 region: CASSQLFQETQETQYF. CDR3 bases: TGCGCCAGCAGCCAGTTATTCCAGGAAACCCAAGAGACCCAGTACTTC. The chain employs TRBV4-3 and TRBJ2-5; the D is unclear. The V gene lost 3 bases and the J gene lost 1 base, with 15 bases spanning the gap. The CDR3 is 16 residues long. CDR1 and CDR2 (germline): LGHNA, YSLEER.

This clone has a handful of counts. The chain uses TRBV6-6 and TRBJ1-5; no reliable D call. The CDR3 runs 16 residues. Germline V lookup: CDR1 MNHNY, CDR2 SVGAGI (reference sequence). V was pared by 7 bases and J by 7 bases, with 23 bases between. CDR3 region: CASNPAGSGERQPQHF. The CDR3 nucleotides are TGTGCCAGCAATCCCGCCGGAAGTGGGGAGAGACAGCCCCAGCATTTT.

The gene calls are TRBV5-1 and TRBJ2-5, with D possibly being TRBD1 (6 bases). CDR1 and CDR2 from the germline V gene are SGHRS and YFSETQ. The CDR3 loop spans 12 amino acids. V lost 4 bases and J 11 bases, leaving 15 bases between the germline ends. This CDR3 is CASSLYREEQYF. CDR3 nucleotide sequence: TGCGCCAGCAGCCTTTACAGGGAAGAGCAGTACTTC.

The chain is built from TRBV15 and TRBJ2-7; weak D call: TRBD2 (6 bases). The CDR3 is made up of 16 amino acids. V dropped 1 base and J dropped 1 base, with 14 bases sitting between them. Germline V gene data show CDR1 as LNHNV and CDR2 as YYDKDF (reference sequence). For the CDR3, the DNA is TGTGCCACCAGCAGAGTCAAGGGACTCCTATCCTACGAGCAGTACTTC. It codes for CATSRVKGLLSYEQYF.

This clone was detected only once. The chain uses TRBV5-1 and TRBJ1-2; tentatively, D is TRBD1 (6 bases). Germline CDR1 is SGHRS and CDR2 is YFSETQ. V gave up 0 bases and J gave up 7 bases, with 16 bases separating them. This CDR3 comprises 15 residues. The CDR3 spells CASSLGGQGRSGYTF. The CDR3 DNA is TGCGCCAGCAGCTTGGGGGGGCAGGGTCGGAGTGGCTACACCTTC.

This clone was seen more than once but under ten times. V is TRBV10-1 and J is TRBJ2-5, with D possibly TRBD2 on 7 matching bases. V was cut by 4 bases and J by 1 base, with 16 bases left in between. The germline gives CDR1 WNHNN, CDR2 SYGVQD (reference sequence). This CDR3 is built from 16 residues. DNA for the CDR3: TGCGCCAGCAGTGTGGGGGGGCAGACCCTCCAAGAGACCCAGTACTTC. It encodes CASSVGGQTLQETQYF.

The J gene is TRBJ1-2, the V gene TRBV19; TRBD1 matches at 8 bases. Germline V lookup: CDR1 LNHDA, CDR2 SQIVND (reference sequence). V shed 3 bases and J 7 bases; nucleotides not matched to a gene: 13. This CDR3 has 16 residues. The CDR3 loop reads CASSILPGQAKVGYTF. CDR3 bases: TGTGCCAGTAGTATTCTTCCGGGACAGGCTAAGGTTGGCTACACCTTC.

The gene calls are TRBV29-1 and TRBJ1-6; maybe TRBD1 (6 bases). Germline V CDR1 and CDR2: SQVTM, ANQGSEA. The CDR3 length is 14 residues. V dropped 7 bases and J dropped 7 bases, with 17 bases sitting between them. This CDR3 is CSASTGGGNSPLHF. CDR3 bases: TGCAGCGCCTCGACAGGTGGGGGAAATTCACCCCTCCACTTT.

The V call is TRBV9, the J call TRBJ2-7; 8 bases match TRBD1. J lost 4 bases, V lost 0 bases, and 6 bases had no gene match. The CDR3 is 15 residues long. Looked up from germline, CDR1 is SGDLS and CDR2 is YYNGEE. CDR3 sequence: CASSVGEDRVYEQYF. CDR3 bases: TGTGCCAGCAGCGTAGGTGAGGACAGGGTTTACGAGCAGTACTTC.

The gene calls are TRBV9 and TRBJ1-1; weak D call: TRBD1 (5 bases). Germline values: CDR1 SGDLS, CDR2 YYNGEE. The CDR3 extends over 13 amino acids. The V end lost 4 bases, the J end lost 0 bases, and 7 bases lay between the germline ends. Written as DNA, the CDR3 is TGTGCCAGCAGCCGACAGATGAACACTGAAGCTTTCTTT. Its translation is CASSRQMNTEAFF.

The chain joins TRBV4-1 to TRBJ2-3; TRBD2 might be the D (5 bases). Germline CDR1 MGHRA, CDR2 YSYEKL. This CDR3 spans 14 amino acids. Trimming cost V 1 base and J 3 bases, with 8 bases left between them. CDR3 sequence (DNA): TGCGCCAGCAGCCAAGTGGGAGTAACAGATACGCAGTATTTT. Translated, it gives CASSQVGVTDTQYF.